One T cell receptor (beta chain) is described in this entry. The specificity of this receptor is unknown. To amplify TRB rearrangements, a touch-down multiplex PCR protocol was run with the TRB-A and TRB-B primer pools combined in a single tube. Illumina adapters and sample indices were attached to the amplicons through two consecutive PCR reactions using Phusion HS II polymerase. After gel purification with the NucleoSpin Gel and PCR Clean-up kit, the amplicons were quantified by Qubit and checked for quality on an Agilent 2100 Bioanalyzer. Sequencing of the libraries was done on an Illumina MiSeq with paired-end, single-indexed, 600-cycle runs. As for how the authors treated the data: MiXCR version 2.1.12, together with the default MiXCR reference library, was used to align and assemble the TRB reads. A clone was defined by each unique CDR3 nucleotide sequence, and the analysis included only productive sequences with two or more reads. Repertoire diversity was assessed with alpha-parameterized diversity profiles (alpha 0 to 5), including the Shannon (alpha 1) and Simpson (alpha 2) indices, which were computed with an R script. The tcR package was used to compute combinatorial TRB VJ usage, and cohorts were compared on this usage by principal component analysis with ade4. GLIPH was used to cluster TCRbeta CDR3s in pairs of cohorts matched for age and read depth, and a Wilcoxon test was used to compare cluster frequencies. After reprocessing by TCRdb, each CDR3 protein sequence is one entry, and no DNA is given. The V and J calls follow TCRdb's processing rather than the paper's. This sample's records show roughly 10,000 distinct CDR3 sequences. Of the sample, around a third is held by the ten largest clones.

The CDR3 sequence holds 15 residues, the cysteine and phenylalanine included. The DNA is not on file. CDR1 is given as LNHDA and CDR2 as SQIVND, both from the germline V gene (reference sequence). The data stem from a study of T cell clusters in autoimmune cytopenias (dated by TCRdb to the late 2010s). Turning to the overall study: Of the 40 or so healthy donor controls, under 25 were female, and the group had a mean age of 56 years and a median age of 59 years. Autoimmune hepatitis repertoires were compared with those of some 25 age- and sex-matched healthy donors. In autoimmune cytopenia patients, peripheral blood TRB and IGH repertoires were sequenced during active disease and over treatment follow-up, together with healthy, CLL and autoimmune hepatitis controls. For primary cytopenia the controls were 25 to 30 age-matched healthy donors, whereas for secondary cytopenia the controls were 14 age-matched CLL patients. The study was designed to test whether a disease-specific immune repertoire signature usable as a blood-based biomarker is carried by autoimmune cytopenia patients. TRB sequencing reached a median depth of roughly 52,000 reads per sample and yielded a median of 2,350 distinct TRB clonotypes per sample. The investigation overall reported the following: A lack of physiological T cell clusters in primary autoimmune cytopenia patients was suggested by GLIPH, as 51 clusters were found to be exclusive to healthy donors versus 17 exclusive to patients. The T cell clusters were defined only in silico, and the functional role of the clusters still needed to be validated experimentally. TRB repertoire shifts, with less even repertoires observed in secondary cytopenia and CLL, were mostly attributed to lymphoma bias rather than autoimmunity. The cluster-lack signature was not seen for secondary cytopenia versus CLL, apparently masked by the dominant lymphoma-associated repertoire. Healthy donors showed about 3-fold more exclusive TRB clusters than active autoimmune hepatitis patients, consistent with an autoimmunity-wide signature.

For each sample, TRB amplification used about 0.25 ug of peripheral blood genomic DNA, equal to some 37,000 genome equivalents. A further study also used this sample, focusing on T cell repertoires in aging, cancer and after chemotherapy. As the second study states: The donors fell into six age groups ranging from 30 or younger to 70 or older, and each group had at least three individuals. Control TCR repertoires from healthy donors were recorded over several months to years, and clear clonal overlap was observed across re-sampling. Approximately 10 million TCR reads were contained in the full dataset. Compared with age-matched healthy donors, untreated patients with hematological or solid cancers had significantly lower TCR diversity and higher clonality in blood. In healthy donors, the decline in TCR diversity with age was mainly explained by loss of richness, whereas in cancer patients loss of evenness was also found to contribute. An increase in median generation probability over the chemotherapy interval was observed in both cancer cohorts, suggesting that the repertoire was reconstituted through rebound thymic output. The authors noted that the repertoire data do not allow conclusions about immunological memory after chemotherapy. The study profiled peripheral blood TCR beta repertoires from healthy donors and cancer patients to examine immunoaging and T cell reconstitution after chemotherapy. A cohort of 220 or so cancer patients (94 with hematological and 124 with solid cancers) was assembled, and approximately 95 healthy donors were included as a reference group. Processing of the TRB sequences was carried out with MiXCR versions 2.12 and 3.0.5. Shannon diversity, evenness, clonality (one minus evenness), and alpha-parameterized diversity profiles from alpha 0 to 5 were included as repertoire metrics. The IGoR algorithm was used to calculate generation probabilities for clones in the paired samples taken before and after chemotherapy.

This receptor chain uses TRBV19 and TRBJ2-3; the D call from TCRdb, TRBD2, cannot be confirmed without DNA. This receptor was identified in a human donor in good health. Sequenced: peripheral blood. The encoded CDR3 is CASSLARAGTDTQYF.